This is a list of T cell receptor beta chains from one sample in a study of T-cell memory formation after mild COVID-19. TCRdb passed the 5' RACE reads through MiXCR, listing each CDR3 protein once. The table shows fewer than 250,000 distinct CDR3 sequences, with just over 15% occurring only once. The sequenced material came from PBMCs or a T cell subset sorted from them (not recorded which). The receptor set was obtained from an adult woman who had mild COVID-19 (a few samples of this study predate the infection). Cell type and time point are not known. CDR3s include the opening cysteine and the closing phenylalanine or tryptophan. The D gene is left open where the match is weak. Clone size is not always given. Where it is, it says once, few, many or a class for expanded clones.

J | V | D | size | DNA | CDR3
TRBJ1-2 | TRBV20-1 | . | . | TGCAGTGCTAGATCGGGGGAAGGGGCGGTTAATGGCTACACCTTC | CSARSGEGAVNGYTF
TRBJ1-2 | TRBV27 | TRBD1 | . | TGTGCCAGCAGTCGGACAGGGGCATATGGCTACACCTTC | CASSRTGAYGYTF
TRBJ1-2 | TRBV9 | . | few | TGTGCCAGCAGCGTCTCGCCGGAATATGGCTACACCTTC | CASSVSPEYGYTF
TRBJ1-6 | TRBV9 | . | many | TGTGCCAGCAGTACTGGGGACGGCTATAATTCACCCCTCCACTTT | CASSTGDGYNSPLHF
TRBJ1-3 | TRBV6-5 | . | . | TGTGCCAGCAGTTACGAATCAGCAAGCTCTGGAAACACCATATATTTT | CASSYESASSGNTIYF
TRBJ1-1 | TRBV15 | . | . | TGTGCCACCAGCAGAGCTCACAGCTTATCCACTGAAGCTTTCTTT | CATSRAHSLSTEAFF
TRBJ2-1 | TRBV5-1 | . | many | TGCGCCAGCAGCTTGGCCTCGATAAGAAGCAATGAGCAGTTCTTC | CASSLASIRSNEQFF
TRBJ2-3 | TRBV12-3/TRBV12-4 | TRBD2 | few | TGTGCCAGCAGGCCCGGAAGGGGACTAGCGGAAAATACGCAGTATTTT | CASRPGRGLAENTQYF
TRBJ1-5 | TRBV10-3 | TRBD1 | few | TGTGCCACCGGCCGGGACAGGGGAAATCAGCCCCAGCATTTT | CATGRDRGNQPQHF
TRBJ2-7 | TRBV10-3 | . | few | TGTGCCATCAGTGAGTCGGCAGCCTACGAGCAGTACTTC | CAISESAAYEQYF
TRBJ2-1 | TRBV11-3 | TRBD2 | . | TGTGCCAGCAGCCCCAGCCGAGCGGGAGGCGGGGGGAAGCAGTTCTTC | CASSPSRAGGGGKQFF
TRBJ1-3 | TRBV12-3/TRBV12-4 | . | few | TGTGCCAGCAGTTTAGGGACTACCATATATTTT | CASSLGTTIYF
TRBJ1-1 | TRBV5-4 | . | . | TGTGCCAGCAGCGGACAGAACACTGAAGCTTTCTTT | CASSGQNTEAFF
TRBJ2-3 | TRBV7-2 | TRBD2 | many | TGTGCCAGCAGCTTAGGGCGGGGGGGCTGGAGTACGCAGTATTTT | CASSLGRGGWSTQYF
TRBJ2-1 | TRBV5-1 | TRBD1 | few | TGCGCCAGCAGAGGTACAGGGGGCGGCTACAATGAGCAGTTCTTC | CASRGTGGGYNEQFF
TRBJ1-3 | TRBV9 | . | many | TGTGCCAGCAGCCCTCGTGCTTCGGGAACTGGAAACACCATATATTTT | CASSPRASGTGNTIYF
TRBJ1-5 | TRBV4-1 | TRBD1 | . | TGCGCCAGCAGCCCTGGGACAGCCCATCAGCCCCAGCATTTT | CASSPGTAHQPQHF
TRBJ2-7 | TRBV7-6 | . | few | TGTGCCAGCAGCTTAGCGGGTGCACAGGGCGAGCAGTACTTC | CASSLAGAQGEQYF
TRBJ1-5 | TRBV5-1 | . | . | TGCGCCAGCAGCCCGGGACTTTTGGTGGGCAATCAGCCCCAGCATTTT | CASSPGLLVGNQPQHF
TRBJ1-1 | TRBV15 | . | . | TGTGCCACCAGCAGAGATGGAAAGGGTCTCATGAACACTGAAGCTTTCTTT | CATSRDGKGLMNTEAFF